These T cell receptor beta chains were read from a single sample in a study of cytomegalovirus exposure and HLA in healthy donors. TCRdb's copy holds only in-frame clones and misses some; the assay was immunoSEQ multiplex PCR. The sample comprises 250,000 to 350,000 clones, around 80% of which are singletons, and less than 0.4% rests with the top ten. What was sequenced was PBMCs. The receptors originated from a girl aged 2-10 years in good health and CMV-seronegative. The CDR3 runs from the conserved cysteine through the conserved F or W. The D gene is left open where the match is weak. For some rows the clone size is stated as once, few or many, or as a class when expanded; others skip it.

D	V	size	J	CDR3	DNA
TRBD1	TRBV28	-	TRBJ2-7	CASSSRDRVLYEQYF	TGTGCCAGCAGTTCCCGGGACAGGGTACTCTACGAGCAGTACTTC
TRBD1	TRBV27	few	TRBJ1-4	CASRRTGWGSEKLFF	TGTGCCAGCAGACGGACAGGGTGGGGTAGCGAAAAACTGTTTTTT
TRBD1	TRBV6-1	-	TRBJ1-3	CASSQDRAPNTIYF	TGTGCCAGCAGCCAGGACAGGGCGCCAAACACCATATATTTT
-	TRBV6-5	-	TRBJ2-5	CASSYSLAVVETQYF	TGTGCCAGCAGTTACTCGTTAGCGGTTGTCGAGACCCAGTACTTC
-	TRBV28	-	TRBJ1-1	CASRLPGNTEAFF	TGTGCCAGCAGACTCCCTGGGAACACTGAAGCTTTCTTT
TRBD1	TRBV6-1	-	TRBJ1-2	CASSTGGFYGYTF	TGTGCCAGCAGTACAGGGGGCTTCTATGGCTACACCTTC
TRBD1	TRBV4-2	-	TRBJ1-5	CASSHTGVDSNQPQHF	TGTGCCAGCAGCCATACAGGGGTGGATAGCAATCAGCCCCAGCATTTT
TRBD1	TRBV27	-	TRBJ1-6	CASSLGVGRGSSYNSPLHF	TGTGCCAGCAGCCTGGGTGTGGGCAGGGGGAGCTCCTATAATTCACCCCTCCACTTT
-	TRBV7-9	-	TRBJ2-6	CASSLGAGLGANVLTF	TGTGCCAGCAGCTTAGGGGCAGGGCTTGGGGCCAACGTCCTGACTTTC
TRBD1	TRBV6-5	-	TRBJ1-2	CASSVRDRATHGYTF	TGTGCCAGCAGTGTCCGGGACAGGGCGACCCACGGCTACACCTTC
-	TRBV18	-	TRBJ1-4	CASSPRVSTNEKLFF	TGTGCCAGCTCACCCCGGGTCTCGACTAATGAAAAACTGTTTTTT
TRBD1	TRBV19	once	TRBJ2-2	CASSIGTGYTGELFF	TGTGCCAGTAGTATAGGGACAGGATACACCGGGGAGCTGTTTTTT
TRBD1	TRBV30	-	TRBJ2-7	CAWSRPTGKFSYEQYF	TGTGCCTGGAGCAGGCCGACAGGGAAATTTTCCTACGAGCAGTACTTC
TRBD2	TRBV7-8	-	TRBJ2-7	CASSLVAGAYEQYF	TGTGCCAGCAGCTTAGTTGCGGGGGCCTACGAGCAGTACTTC
-	TRBV6-5	-	TRBJ1-6	CASTRAPLGNSPLHF	TGTGCCAGCACCCGAGCGCCACTGGGTAATTCACCCCTCCACTTT
TRBD2	TRBV6-5	-	TRBJ2-5	CASRAGGKTQYF	TGTGCCAGCAGGGCGGGAGGGAAGACCCAGTACTTC
TRBD1	TRBV10-3	-	TRBJ1-1	CAISESNAGTGTEAFF	TGTGCCATCAGTGAGTCGAACGCCGGGACAGGGACTGAAGCTTTCTTT
-	TRBV29-1	-	TRBJ2-7	CSVGGRTIYEQYF	TGCAGCGTTGGTGGCAGAACGATCTACGAGCAGTACTTC
-	TRBV5-1	-	TRBJ2-5	CASSTGDKLIETQYF	TGCGCCAGCAGCACCGGGGACAAACTGATAGAGACCCAGTACTTC
-	TRBV4-1	-	TRBJ2-7	CASSQKQGEPYEQYF	TGCGCCAGCAGCCAAAAGCAGGGTGAGCCCTACGAGCAGTACTTC
TRBD2	TRBV7-2	few	TRBJ2-2	CASSLEWLAGGNTGELFF	TGTGCCAGCAGCTTAGAGTGGCTAGCGGGGGGCAACACCGGGGAGCTGTTTTTT
TRBD1	TRBV5-4	-	TRBJ2-7	CASSRMGQIYEQYF	TGTGCCAGCAGCCGCATGGGACAGATCTACGAGCAGTACTTC
-	TRBV5-8	-	TRBJ1-1	CASSLGGAPNTEAFF	TGTGCCAGCAGCTTGGGCGGGGCGCCCAACACTGAAGCTTTCTTT
-	TRBV6-4	-	TRBJ2-2	CASSQTSGAGELFF	TGTGCCAGCAGTCAAACGAGCGGCGCCGGGGAGCTGTTTTTT
TRBD2	TRBV28	-	TRBJ2-3	CASSFLGLAGGPGTDTQYF	TGTGCCAGCAGTTTCCTAGGACTAGCGGGGGGGCCGGGCACAGATACGCAGTATTTT
-	TRBV2	-	TRBJ2-7	CARLWTEVFYEQYF	TGTGCCAGACTCTGGACAGAAGTTTTCTACGAGCAGTACTTC
-	TRBV7-2	-	TRBJ2-7	CASSLVNPRGPYEQYF	TGTGCCAGCAGCTTAGTCAACCCCAGGGGCCCCTACGAGCAGTACTTC
TRBD1	TRBV28	few	TRBJ1-5	CASSLSQGAGSQPQHF	TGTGCCAGCAGTTTATCCCAGGGGGCTGGTAGTCAGCCCCAGCATTTT
-	TRBV15	-	TRBJ2-7	CATSRDLYEQYF	TGTGCCACCAGCAGAGATCTCTACGAGCAGTACTTC